Following are 27 T cell receptor beta chains from one sample sequenced in a study of identifying expanded T cells in peripheral blood. Clones were read by immunoSEQ multiplex PCR, and TCRdb kept only the in-frame ones, dropping some. The table shows about 100,000 clones, with 80% to 90% occurring only once. The sample taken for sequencing was blood. Receptors originate from a person aged 18 to 70 in good health.

Details on this clone: Its ends do not fully match the called genes, so a read error is possible. The chain couples TRBV5-4 to TRBJ1-6; D may be TRBD1 (5 bases). The CDR3 spans 14 residues. Germline CDR1 reads SGHNT; CDR2 reads YYREEE (reference sequence). CDR3 sequence: CASTLEGRNSPLHF. The CDR3 nucleotides read TGTGCCAGCACCTTGGAGGGGCGTAATTCACCCCTCCACTTT.

This clone was counted a single time. The genes are TRBV13 and TRBJ1-1, with D possibly being TRBD1 (5 bases). This CDR3 has 13 amino acids. V was clipped by 7 bases and J by 5 bases, with 14 bases between them. The germline CDR1 and CDR2 sequences are PRHDT and FYEKMQ (reference sequence). The CDR3 nucleotides read TGTGCCAGCATCCCCACAGGAGGTACTGAAGCTTTCTTT. Amino acids: CASIPTGGTEAFF.

Remarks on this clone: An end of the junction differs from the germline gene, which may be a read error. This rearrangement joins TRBV6-5 to TRBJ2-7; D possibly corresponds to TRBD1 (5 bases). The CDR3 has 14 amino acids. Germline CDR1 reads MNHEY; CDR2 reads SVGAGI. The CDR3 spells CAISGAGRVYEQYF. DNA of the CDR3: TGTGCCATCAGTGGGGCCGGCAGGGTCTACGAGCAGTACTTC.

This rearrangement joins TRBV5-4 to TRBJ2-1; 8 bases match TRBD2. CDR1 and CDR2 (germline): SGHNT, YYREEE (reference sequence). This CDR3 has 16 amino acids. Germline trimming cut 1 base from V and 3 bases from J; bases unmatched to any gene: 6. CDR3 residues: CASSLPAAGGYNEQFF. CDR3 bases: TGTGCCAGCAGCTTGCCCGCGGCGGGGGGCTACAATGAGCAGTTCTTC.

The V and J genes are TRBV5-1 and TRBJ1-2; the D is unclear. This CDR3 region has 12 residues. CDR1 is SGHRS and CDR2 is YFSETQ in the germline V gene. V shed 5 bases and J shed 2 bases, with 7 bases lying between them. This chain's CDR3 is CASSASNYGYTF. The DNA of the CDR3 is TGCGCCAGCAGTGCAAGCAACTATGGCTACACCTTC.

This chain uses TRBV9 with TRBJ1-2; 11 nucleotides line up with TRBD1. This CDR3 has 18 residues. Germline CDR1 is SGDLS and CDR2 is YYNGEE. J lost 6 bases, V lost 6 bases, and 19 bases had no gene match. The CDR3 sequence is CASTEGPGTGGPSDGYTF. The CDR3 DNA is TGTGCCAGCACCGAGGGCCCCGGGACAGGGGGTCCTTCGGATGGCTACACCTTC.

This clone showed up just a few times. The chain recombines TRBV30 with TRBJ1-6; TRBD1 aligns across 8 bases. This CDR3 has 13 amino acids. CDR1 is GTSNPN and CDR2 is SVGIG in the germline V gene (reference sequence). With 3 bases clipped from V and 5 bases from J, the junction kept 0 bases outside the gene matches. The CDR3 DNA sequence: TGTGCCTGGAGGACAGGGGATAATTCACCCCTCCACTTT. This gives the protein CAWRTGDNSPLHF.

The chain couples TRBV18 to TRBJ2-5; D is uncertain. The CDR3 consists of 14 residues. Germline V gives CDR1 KGHSH, CDR2 LQKENI. V lost 2 bases to trimming and J lost 5 bases, with 12 bases between them. Here the CDR3 reads CASSPATPGETQYF. The DNA for the CDR3 is TGTGCCAGCTCACCAGCGACCCCCGGGGAGACCCAGTACTTC.

The gene calls are TRBV9 and TRBJ2-7; 8 nucleotides line up with TRBD1. V trimming: 3 bases; J trimming: 4 bases; junction bases outside the gene matches: 9. The CDR3 sequence is 15 residues long. CDR1 and CDR2 from the germline V gene are SGDLS and YYNGEE. In DNA, the CDR3 is TGTGCCAGCAGCGCGGAGGGGGGACAGGTTTACGAGCAGTACTTC. Residues: CASSAEGGQVYEQYF.

The chain employs TRBV6-5 and TRBJ1-2, with D possibly being TRBD1 (5 bases). CDR1 and CDR2 from the germline V gene are MNHEY and SVGAGI. This CDR3 has 14 residues. With 6 bases removed from V and 2 bases from J, the gap between germline ends came to 13 bases. For the CDR3, the DNA is TGTGCCAGCAGCCCCAACCGACAGAACTATGGCTACACCTTC. Residues: CASSPNRQNYGYTF.

This clone was counted a few times. The chain links TRBV30 to TRBJ1-5; a possible D gene is TRBD1 (6 bases). Germline-derived CDR1 and CDR2 are GTSNPN and SVGIG (reference sequence). V was shortened by 0 bases and J by 2 bases, with 8 bases between the two germline ends. CDR3 length: 14 amino acids. Here the CDR3 reads CAWSVKGGNQPQHF. CDR3 sequence (DNA): TGTGCCTGGAGTGTAAAGGGGGGCAATCAGCCCCAGCATTTT.

The chain joins TRBV9 to TRBJ2-1; 9 nucleotides line up with TRBD2. This CDR3 contains 15 residues. Germline lookup yields CDR1 SGDLS and CDR2 YYNGEE. V was clipped by 0 bases and J by 7 bases; unmatched bases: 5. CDR3 nucleotide sequence: TGTGCCAGCAGCGTAGTGTTAGCGGGAGAAAATGAGCAGTTCTTC. Translating it yields CASSVVLAGENEQFF.

A single count supports this clone. The rearrangement links TRBV7-8 to TRBJ2-1; the D gene is possibly TRBD2 (7 bases). This CDR3 spans 16 amino acids. V was trimmed by 1 base and J by 6 bases, leaving 16 bases between them. Looked up from germline, CDR1 is SGHVS and CDR2 is FQNEAQ. The CDR3 coding sequence is TGTGCCAGCAGCTTAGAGGGGGGGCTAATGTCCAATGAGCAGTTCTTC. The encoded protein is CASSLEGGLMSNEQFF.

The V and J genes are TRBV7-2 and TRBJ1-2, with TRBD1 matching over 8 bases. V shed 5 bases, J shed 4 bases, and the junction held 12 bases outside the gene matches. The CDR3 loop spans 16 amino acids. Germline loops: CDR1 SGHTA, CDR2 FQGNSA. The CDR3 bases are TGTGCCAGCAGCCCTTGGCAGGGGGCCCAGAGCTATGGCTACACCTTC. Translating it yields CASSPWQGAQSYGYTF.

The V gene is TRBV5-4, the J gene TRBJ1-4; 9 bases line up with TRBD1. Trimming at V came to 2 bases and at J to 6 bases, leaving 5 bases not matched to a gene. CDR1 SGHNT and CDR2 YYREEE come from the germline V gene (reference sequence). This CDR3 is built from 15 residues. The CDR3 protein is CASSFNRGQDEKLFF. Written as DNA, the CDR3 is TGTGCCAGCAGCTTTAACAGGGGGCAAGATGAAAAACTGTTTTTT.

The chain couples TRBV7-6 to TRBJ1-2, with 9 bases matching TRBD1. The CDR3 totals 12 residues. V lost 6 bases to trimming and J lost 8 bases; unmatched junction nucleotides: 4. From germline, CDR1 is SGHVS and CDR2 FNYEAQ. For the CDR3, the DNA is TGTGCCAGCAGTACAGGGGGCGCGGGCTACACCTTC. It codes for CASSTGGAGYTF.

This chain joins TRBV19 and TRBJ2-5; possible D gene TRBD1, 6 bases. V lost 3 bases to trimming and J lost 5 bases, with 13 bases between them. The CDR3 loop spans 14 amino acids. Germline values: CDR1 LNHDA, CDR2 SQIVND (reference sequence). The CDR3 region has the DNA TGTGCCAGTAGTATGACAGGCTCCCGGGAGACCCAGTACTTC. This sequence encodes CASSMTGSRETQYF. Variable domain in full (rest from reference TRBV19 and TRBJ2-5): DGGITQSPKYLFRKEGQNVTLSCEQNLNHDAMYWYRQDPGQGLRLIYYSQIVNDFQKGDIAEGYSVSREKKESFPLTVTSAQKNPTAFYLCASSMTGSRETQYFGPGTRLLVL.

The CDR3 region is CASSIAGTGTEAFF. The CDR3 DNA reads TGTGCCAGTAGTATAGCCGGCACAGGAACTGAAGCTTTCTTT. This sequence joins TRBV19 and TRBJ1-1, with D possibly matching TRBD1 (5 bases). The CDR3 consists of 14 residues. Trimming removed 1 base at V and 5 bases at J, with 11 bases between. Germline values: CDR1 LNHDA, CDR2 SQIVND (reference sequence).

This chain connects TRBV5-1 to TRBJ2-7, with 8 bases lining up with TRBD2. V lost 0 bases and J lost 2; bases outside the gene matches: 4. In germline, CDR1 is SGHRS, CDR2 YFSETQ. This CDR3 region has 15 residues. The CDR3 protein is CASSLVAGSTYEQYF. CDR3 coding DNA: TGCGCCAGCAGCTTGGTAGCGGGGTCAACCTACGAGCAGTACTTC.

This chain links TRBV5-8 with TRBJ1-2; a weak D match, TRBD1 (6 bases). Germline-derived CDR1 and CDR2 are SGHTS and YDEGEE. V lost 5 bases, J lost 4 bases, and 15 bases lay in between. The CDR3 is made up of 14 amino acids. CDR3 in amino acids: CASSPQDSFYGYTF. Written as DNA, the CDR3 is TGTGCCAGCAGTCCCCAGGACAGTTTCTATGGCTACACCTTC.

The V and J genes are TRBV12-5 and TRBJ1-5; 9 bases agree with TRBD1. The CDR3 consists of 16 residues. Germline CDR1 and CDR2: LGHNT and FRNRAP. The V segment lost 6 bases and the J segment 6 bases; nucleotides outside the gene matches: 12. The CDR3 nucleotides are TGTGCTAGTGGCCTCTTTTGGGGACAGGGTGCTCAGCCCCAGCATTTT. Its translation: CASGLFWGQGAQPQHF.

The chain carries TRBV5-5 and TRBJ2-1; 7 nucleotides line up with TRBD2. Looked up from germline, CDR1 is SGHKS and CDR2 is YYEKEE (reference sequence). The CDR3 totals 15 residues. Trimming cost V 1 base and J 4 bases; bases outside gene matches: 5. This chain's CDR3 is CASSLSASGYNEQFF. The CDR3 bases are TGTGCCAGCAGCTTGAGCGCTAGCGGATACAATGAGCAGTTCTTC.

V gene TRBV5-4 combines with J gene TRBJ2-1, with 7 bases that match TRBD1. Germline V gene lookup returns CDR1 SGHNT and CDR2 YYREEE (reference sequence). The CDR3 extends over 15 amino acids. V was clipped by 1 base and J by 5 bases; unmatched bases: 6. The CDR3, as DNA: TGTGCCAGCAGCTTGCTTGGGACAGCGAACAATGAGCAGTTCTTC. Its protein product is CASSLLGTANNEQFF. Full variable domain (rest looked up from reference TRBV5-4 and TRBJ2-1): ETGVTQSPTHLIKTRGQQVTLRCSSQSGHNTVSWYQQALGQGPQFIFQYYREEENGRGNFPPRFSGLQFPNYSSELNVNALELDDSALYLCASSLLGTANNEQFFGPGTRLTVL.

The chain couples TRBV30 to TRBJ1-4, with D maybe TRBD1 (5 bases). In germline, CDR1 is GTSNPN, CDR2 SVGIG (reference sequence). This CDR3 has 15 amino acids. V dropped 3 bases and J dropped 0 bases, with 11 bases sitting between them. CDR3 protein: CAWSSGLATNEKLFF. For the CDR3, the DNA is TGTGCCTGGAGCTCGGGACTTGCAACTAATGAAAAACTGTTTTTT. The whole variable domain, filled in from reference TRBV30 and TRBJ1-4, reads SQTIHQWPATLVQPVGSPLSLECTVEGTSNPNLYWYRQAAGRGLQLLFYSVGIGQISSEVPQNLSASRPQDRQFILSSKKLLLSDSGFYLCAWSSGLATNEKLFFGSGTQLSVL.

The CDR3 region has the DNA TGTGCCAGCAGCTTCAGGGTAGGTGACACTGAAGCTTTCTTT. Its protein is CASSFRVGDTEAFF. V and J are TRBV9 and TRBJ1-1, with D possibly matching TRBD1 (5 bases). Deletions cut 4 bases from V and 3 bases from J, with 13 bases between. This CDR3 spans 14 amino acids. Germline V gene lookup returns CDR1 SGDLS and CDR2 YYNGEE.

The chain couples TRBV7-2 to TRBJ1-1; unclear D gene. The germline CDR1 and CDR2 sequences are SGHTA and FQGNSA. The V end lost 4 bases, the J end lost 0 bases, and 9 bases lay between the germline ends. The CDR3 length is 14 residues. CDR3 amino acids: CASSSFSVNTEAFF. CDR3 DNA: TGTGCCAGCAGCTCATTCTCGGTGAACACTGAAGCTTTCTTT.

This chain links TRBV19 with TRBJ2-5; D is ambiguous. This CDR3 region has 14 residues. Germline CDR1 and CDR2: LNHDA and SQIVND (reference sequence). V lost 4 bases and J lost 6, with 15 bases in between. The CDR3 is CASSRRPFGQTQYF. The CDR3 DNA is TGTGCCAGTAGTAGAAGGCCTTTTGGGCAGACCCAGTACTTC.